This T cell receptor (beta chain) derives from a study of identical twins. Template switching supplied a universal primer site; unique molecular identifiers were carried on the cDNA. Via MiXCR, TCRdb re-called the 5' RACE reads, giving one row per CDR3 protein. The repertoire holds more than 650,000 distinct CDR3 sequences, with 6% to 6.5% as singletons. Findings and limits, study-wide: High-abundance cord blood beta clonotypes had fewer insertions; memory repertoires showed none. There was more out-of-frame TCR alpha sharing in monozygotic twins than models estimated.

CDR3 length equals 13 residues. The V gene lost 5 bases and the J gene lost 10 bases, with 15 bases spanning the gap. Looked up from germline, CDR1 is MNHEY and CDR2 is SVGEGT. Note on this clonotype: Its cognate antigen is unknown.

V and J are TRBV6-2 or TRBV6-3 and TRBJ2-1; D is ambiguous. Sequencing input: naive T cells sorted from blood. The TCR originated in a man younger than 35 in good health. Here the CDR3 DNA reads TGTGCCAGCAGTCCGACTTCTTCGGGCGAGCAGTTCTTC. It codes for CASSPTSSGEQFF.